In its sample, the clone carrying this T cell receptor beta chain was seen once. The target antigen is unknown. The sample belongs to a study of blood T cells in healthy people across ages. CDR3 size: 15 residues. The germline V and J ends were trimmed by 1 base and 10 bases, with 14 bases remaining between them. CDR1 and CDR2 (germline): MDHEN, SYDVKM. Using a J-beta primer mix together with a sample-barcoded 5' primer, a second PCR was run for about 6 to 11 cycles. In TCRdb, the 5' RACE reads were re-called with MiXCR into one record per CDR3 protein. The data show about 2 million distinct CDR3 sequences, with around half seen just once and less than 2.5% held by the top ten. Study outcomes and limitations: Whereas aged donors had fewer naive CD4+ cells, long-lived donors had more of them and higher diversity.

Sequenced: blood. The receptor's source is a woman between 35 and 50 years old in good health. The chain combines TRBV28 with TRBJ1-6, with D unclear. The CDR3 sequence is CASSLYGTLRSPLHF. In nucleotides, the CDR3 is TGTGCCAGCAGTTTATACGGCACACTGAGGTCACCCCTCCACTTT. The full variable domain, rest sourced from reference TRBV28 and TRBJ1-6, is DVKVTQSSRYLVKRTGEKVFLECVQDMDHENMFWYRQDPGLGLRLIYFSYDVKMKEKGDIPEGYSVSREKKERFSLILESASTNQTSMYLCASSLYGTLRSPLHFGNGTRLTVT.